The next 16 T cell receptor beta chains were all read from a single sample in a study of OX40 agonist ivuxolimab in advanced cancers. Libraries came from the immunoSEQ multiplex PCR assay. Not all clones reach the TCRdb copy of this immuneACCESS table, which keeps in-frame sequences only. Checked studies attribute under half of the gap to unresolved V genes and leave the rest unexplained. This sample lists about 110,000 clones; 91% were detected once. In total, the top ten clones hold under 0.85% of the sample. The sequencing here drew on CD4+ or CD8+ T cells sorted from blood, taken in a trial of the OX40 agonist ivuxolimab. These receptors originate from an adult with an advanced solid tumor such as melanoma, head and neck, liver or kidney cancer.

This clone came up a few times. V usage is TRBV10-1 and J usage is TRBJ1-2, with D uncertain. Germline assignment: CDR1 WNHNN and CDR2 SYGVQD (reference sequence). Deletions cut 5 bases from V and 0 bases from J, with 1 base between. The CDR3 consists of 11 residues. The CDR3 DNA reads TGCGCCAGCAGTCCTAACTATGGCTACACCTTC. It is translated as CASSPNYGYTF.

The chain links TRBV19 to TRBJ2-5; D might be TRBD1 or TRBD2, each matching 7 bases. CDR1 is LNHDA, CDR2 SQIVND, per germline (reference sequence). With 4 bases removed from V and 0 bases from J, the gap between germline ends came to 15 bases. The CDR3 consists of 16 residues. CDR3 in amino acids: CASSNRQGGYQETQYF. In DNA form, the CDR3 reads TGTGCCAGTAGTAATAGACAGGGAGGGTACCAAGAGACCCAGTACTTC.

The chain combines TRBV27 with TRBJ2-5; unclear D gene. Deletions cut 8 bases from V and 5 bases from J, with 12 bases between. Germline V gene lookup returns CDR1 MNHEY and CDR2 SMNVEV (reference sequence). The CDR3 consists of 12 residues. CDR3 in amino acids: CASGIGVETQYF. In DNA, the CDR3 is TGTGCCAGCGGGATTGGGGTGGAGACCCAGTACTTC.

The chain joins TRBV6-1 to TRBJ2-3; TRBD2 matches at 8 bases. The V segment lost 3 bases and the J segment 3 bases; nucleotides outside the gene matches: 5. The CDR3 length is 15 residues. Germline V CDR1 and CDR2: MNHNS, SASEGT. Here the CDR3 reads CASSDVAGLTDTQYF. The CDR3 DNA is TGTGCCAGCAGTGATGTAGCGGGATTGACAGATACGCAGTATTTT.

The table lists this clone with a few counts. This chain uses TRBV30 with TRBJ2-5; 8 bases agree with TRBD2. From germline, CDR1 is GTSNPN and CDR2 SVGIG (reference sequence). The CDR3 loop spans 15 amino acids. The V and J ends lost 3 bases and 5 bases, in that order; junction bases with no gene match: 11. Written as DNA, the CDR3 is TGTGCCTGGAGCCGGGACCGGGGGGGGCTCGAGACCCAGTACTTC. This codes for CAWSRDRGGLETQYF.

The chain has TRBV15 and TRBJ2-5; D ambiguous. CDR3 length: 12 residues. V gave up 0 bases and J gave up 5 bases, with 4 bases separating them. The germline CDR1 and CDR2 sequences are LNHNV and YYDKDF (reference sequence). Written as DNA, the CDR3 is TGTGCCACCAGCAGAGATCGGGAGACCCAGTACTTC. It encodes CATSRDRETQYF.

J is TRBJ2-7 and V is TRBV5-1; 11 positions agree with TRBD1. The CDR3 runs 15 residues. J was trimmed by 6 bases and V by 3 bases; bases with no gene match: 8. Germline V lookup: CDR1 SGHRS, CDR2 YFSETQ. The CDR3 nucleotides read TGCGCCAGCAGCTGGTCGGGACAGGGGGTAGGCGAGCAGTACTTC. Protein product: CASSWSGQGVGEQYF.

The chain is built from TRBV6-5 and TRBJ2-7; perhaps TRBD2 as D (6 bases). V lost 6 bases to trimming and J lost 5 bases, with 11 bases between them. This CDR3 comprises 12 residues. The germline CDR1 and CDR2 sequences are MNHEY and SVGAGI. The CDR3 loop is CASRTRMDEQYF. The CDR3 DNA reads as TGTGCCAGCAGGACTAGGATGGACGAGCAGTACTTC.

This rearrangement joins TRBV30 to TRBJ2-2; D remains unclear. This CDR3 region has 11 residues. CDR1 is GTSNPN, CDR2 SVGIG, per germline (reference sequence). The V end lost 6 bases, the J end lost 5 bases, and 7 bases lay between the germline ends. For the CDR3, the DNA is TGTGCCTGCGGGTGGACCGGGGAGCTGTTTTTT. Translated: CACGWTGELFF.

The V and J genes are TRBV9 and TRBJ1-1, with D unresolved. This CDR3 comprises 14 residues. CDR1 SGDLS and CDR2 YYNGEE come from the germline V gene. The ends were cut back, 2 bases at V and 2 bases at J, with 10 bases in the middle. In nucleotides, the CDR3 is TGTGCCAGCAGCGTGGGCCAGAGAAACACTGAAGCTTTCTTT. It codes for CASSVGQRNTEAFF.

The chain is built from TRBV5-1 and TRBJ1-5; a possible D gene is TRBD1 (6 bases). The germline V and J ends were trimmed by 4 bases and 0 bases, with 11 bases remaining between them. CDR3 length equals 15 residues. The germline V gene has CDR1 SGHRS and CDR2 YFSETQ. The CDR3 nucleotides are TGCGCCAGCAGCCCGGACAGCTTTAGCAATCAGCCCCAGCATTTT. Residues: CASSPDSFSNQPQHF.

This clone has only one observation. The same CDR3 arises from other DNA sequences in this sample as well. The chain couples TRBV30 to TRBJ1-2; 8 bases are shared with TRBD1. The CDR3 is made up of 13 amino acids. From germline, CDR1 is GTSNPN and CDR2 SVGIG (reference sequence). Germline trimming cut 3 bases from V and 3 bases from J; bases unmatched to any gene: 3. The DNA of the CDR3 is TGTGCCTGGAGCCCACAGGGGGACTATGGCTACACCTTC. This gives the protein CAWSPQGDYGYTF.

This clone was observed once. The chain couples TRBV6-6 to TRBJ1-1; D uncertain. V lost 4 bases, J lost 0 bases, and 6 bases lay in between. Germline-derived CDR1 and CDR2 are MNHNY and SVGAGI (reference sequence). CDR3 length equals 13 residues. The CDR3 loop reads CASSFDLNTEAFF. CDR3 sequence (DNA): TGTGCCAGCAGTTTTGATCTGAACACTGAAGCTTTCTTT.

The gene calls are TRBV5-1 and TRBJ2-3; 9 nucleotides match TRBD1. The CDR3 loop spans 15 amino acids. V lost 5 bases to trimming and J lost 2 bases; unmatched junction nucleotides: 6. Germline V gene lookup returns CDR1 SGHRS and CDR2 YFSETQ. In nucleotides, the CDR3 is TGCGCCAGCAGTTTGAGGACAGGGGTCACAGATACGCAGTATTTT. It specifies CASSLRTGVTDTQYF.

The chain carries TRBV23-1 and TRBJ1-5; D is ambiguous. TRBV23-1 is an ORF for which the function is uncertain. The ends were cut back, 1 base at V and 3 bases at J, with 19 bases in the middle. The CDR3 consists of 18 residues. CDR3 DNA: TGCGCCAGCAGTCAATGGAGATTTGACTACTCCCACAATCAGCCCCAGCATTTT. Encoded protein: CASSQWRFDYSHNQPQHF.

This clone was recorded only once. This chain's CDR3 is CASRSGTGGAYEQYF. The CDR3, as DNA: TGTGCCAGCAGGTCCGGGACAGGGGGCGCCTACGAGCAGTACTTC. J is TRBJ2-5 and V is TRBV2; TRBD1 matches 12 bases. Judging by the DNA end, TRBJ2-7 fits better; the J call may be wrong. The CDR3 covers 15 residues. Germline V gene sequence: CDR1 SNHLY, CDR2 FYNNEI.